The rows below give T cell receptor beta chains drawn from one sample of a study of regulatory T cells in long-lasting Graves disease. MiXCR was run by TCRdb on the multiplex PCR reads, yielding one entry per CDR3 protein. The table has some 470,000 distinct CDR3 sequences, 20% to 25% seen once; the top ten hold roughly 7.7%. The sequencing here drew on peripheral blood mononuclear cells (PBMCs), taken when the disease was refractory, from a patient treated with antithyroid drugs. The origin of the receptors is a female donor with Graves disease. The CDR3 runs from the conserved cysteine through the conserved F or W. Fields, in order: CDR3 DNA, CDR3 protein, J gene, D gene, V gene, clone size. D genes are given only for firm matches. Rows may omit the clone size; those that give it use once, few, many or a size class.

TGTGCCAGCAGCTTATCCAGATTGTCGAACACTGAAGCTTTCTTT CASSLSRLSNTEAFF TRBJ1-1 . TRBV7-3 many
TGTGCCAGTAGACGGGGACAGGGGTCTACTGAAGCTTTCTTT CASRRGQGSTEAFF TRBJ1-1 TRBD1 TRBV19 .
TGTGCCAGCAGCCTACAGGGAGACCGCGGCTACACCTTC CASSLQGDRGYTF TRBJ1-2 . TRBV3-1 few
TGTGCCAGCACCGAGACTAGCGGGATGAACACCGGGGAGCTGTTTTTT CASTETSGMNTGELFF TRBJ2-2 TRBD2 TRBV7-2 few
TGTGCCAGCTCACCCCAGGACCAGAACATCGGTGAAGCTTTCTTT CASSPQDQNIGEAFF TRBJ1-1 . TRBV18 .
TGTGCCAGCAGTACCTCGACTAGCGGGGGGTTGGTGCAGTACTTC CASSTSTSGGLVQYF TRBJ2-7 TRBD2 TRBV12-3/TRBV12-4 .
TGTGCCAGCAGCCAAGACGGGACAGTAAATTCACCCCTCCACTTT CASSQDGTVNSPLHF TRBJ1-6 TRBD1 TRBV3-1 many
TGCAGTGGGATAGTGAGGGTGGGGGAGACCCAGTACTTC CSGIVRVGETQYF TRBJ2-5 . TRBV20-1 .
TGTGCCAGCAGTTTCTACTACACTGAAGCTTTCTTT CASSFYYTEAFF TRBJ1-1 . TRBV12-3/TRBV12-4 many
TGCGCCAGCAGGCAGCTAACGTCGCCAACCTATGGCTACACCTTC CASRQLTSPTYGYTF TRBJ1-2 . TRBV4-1 few
TGCAGCGTGAACCGAGGAGCAGGACAGATCCAAGAGACCCAGTACTTC CSVNRGAGQIQETQYF TRBJ2-5 . TRBV29-1 many
TGCAGTGCTAAACAGGACTATGAGCAGTACTTC CSAKQDYEQYF TRBJ2-7 . TRBV20-1 many
TGCGGCGTTGTGCCGGACGGGGGGTTCAATGAGCAGTTCTTC CGVVPDGGFNEQFF TRBJ2-1 TRBD2 TRBV29-1 .
TGCAGTGCTAACTTCCTCAATGGGGCAGGCCGACGAGATACGCAGTATTTT CSANFLNGAGRRDTQYF TRBJ2-3 . TRBV20-1 few
TGTGCCAGCAGTTCCGACTGGGAAGACGAGCAGTACTTC CASSSDWEDEQYF TRBJ2-7 . TRBV5-8 .
TGTGCCAGCAGTTTTCAGGGAGGGACCTTTCGGGTCGAGCAGTACTTC CASSFQGGTFRVEQYF TRBJ2-7 TRBD2 TRBV7-2 .
TGTGCCAGCAGTGGGACAGGATATAATGAAAAACTGTTTTTT CASSGTGYNEKLFF TRBJ1-4 TRBD1 TRBV2 .
TGTGCCAGCAGCTTAGCGCGCGGAGAGCGGACCCCAACCCAGTACTTC CASSLARGERTPTQYF TRBJ2-5 . TRBV7-2 few
TGTGCCAGCAGCTCGGGGGGAGGTGGGCAGTACTTC CASSSGGGGQYF TRBJ2-7 TRBD2 TRBV28 few
TGTGCCAGCAGCTTCGGGACTAGCCCCGGCAAGACCCAGTACTTC CASSFGTSPGKTQYF TRBJ2-5 TRBD2 TRBV11-1 few
TGTGCCAGCAGCCAAATCGGGCCCGGTTTCGATGGCTACACCTTC CASSQIGPGFDGYTF TRBJ1-2 . TRBV3-1 few
TGTGCTAGTGGTTCGGACGGACCCTACGAGCAGTACTTC CASGSDGPYEQYF TRBJ2-7 . TRBV12-5 many
TGTGCCATCAGTGAGTCCGGGACAGTATCCTATGGCTACACCTTC CAISESGTVSYGYTF TRBJ1-2 TRBD1 TRBV10-3 many
TGTGCCAGTAGTAGGTATACCCCGGAGAACACTGAAGCTTTCTTT CASSRYTPENTEAFF TRBJ1-1 . TRBV19 few
TGTGCCAGCAGCGTTAGAGACAGGGGTGATTCACCCCTCCACTTT CASSVRDRGDSPLHF TRBJ1-6 TRBD1 TRBV9 .
TGCAGTACCGCTAGCGGGGGGACTTACGAGCAGTACTTC CSTASGGTYEQYF TRBJ2-7 TRBD2 TRBV20-1 .
TGTGCCAGCAGCTTGGCCTGTATCGGATATATCCCCGGGGAGCTGTTTTTT CASSLACIGYIPGELFF TRBJ2-2 . TRBV5-4 few
TGTGCCAGTAGTATAACAGGGATCACCGGGGAGCTGTTTTTT CASSITGITGELFF TRBJ2-2 . TRBV19 .
TGCAGTGCTAGGGGGGACATAATGAACACTGAAGCTTTCTTT CSARGDIMNTEAFF TRBJ1-1 . TRBV20-1 .
TGTGCCAGCAGCTGGTGGGACAGAAACTATGGCTACACCTTC CASSWWDRNYGYTF TRBJ1-2 TRBD1 TRBV5-6 few
TGTGCCAGCAGTTACGTTCCTAGCGGGAGTCAAGAGACCCAGTACTTC CASSYVPSGSQETQYF TRBJ2-5 TRBD2 TRBV6-2/TRBV6-3 many
TGTGCCAGTAGACAGGGGGTCTATAATTCACCCCTCCACTTT CASRQGVYNSPLHF TRBJ1-6 TRBD1 TRBV7-2 .
TGTGCCAGCAGTGAAAGTTTATGGGGTCCTGATAATTCACCCCTCCACTTT CASSESLWGPDNSPLHF TRBJ1-6 . TRBV2 .
TGTGCCAGTAGTATGGGTTGGGAGACCCAGTACTTC CASSMGWETQYF TRBJ2-5 . TRBV19 .
TGTGCCAGCAGTTTCGGGGGGGGGGCGGATACTGAAGCTTTCTTT CASSFGGGADTEAFF TRBJ1-1 . TRBV28 many
TGTGCCACCAGTCACGGCAATGAGCAGTTCTTC CATSHGNEQFF TRBJ2-1 . TRBV24-1 .
TGTGCCAGCAGTTACGATGGGGGCTCTAACACCGGGGAGCTGTTTTTT CASSYDGGSNTGELFF TRBJ2-2 . TRBV6-9 many
TGTGCCAGCAGTGACTTCGACGAATTAGCCAAAAACATTCAGTACTTC CASSDFDELAKNIQYF TRBJ2-4 . TRBV6-4 .
TGTGCCAGCAGTTTAACCGGATGGACTGAAGCTTTCTTT CASSLTGWTEAFF TRBJ1-1 . TRBV28 many